This TCR beta chain was sequenced in a study of vaccination and CD4 T cells after COVID-19. Study at large: Convalescent patients were SARS-CoV-2 positive by nasal swab PCR; about nine mild, one severe. The authors used overlapping spike peptides from SARS-CoV-2, HCoV-NL63, HCoV-OC43 and HCoV-229E to stimulate cells. Convalescents were six males and four females, two of them Hispanic.

The treatment was: roughly 10-day PBMC culture with coronavirus spike peptide pools or control peptides (ViraFEST assay). As to this clonotype: Its cognate antigen is unknown.

This CDR3 comprises 12 residues. V lost 4 bases to trimming and J lost 9 bases, with 11 bases between them. Researchers used the Oncomine TCR Beta short-read assay to sequence DNA from cultured CD4+ T cells. It was from cultured CD4+ T cells that genomic DNA was extracted. TCRdb fed the PCR reads into MiXCR, producing one record per CDR3 protein. The sample has some 16,000 distinct CDR3 sequences; 65% to 85% are singletons. The chain is built from TRBV23-1 and TRBJ2-3; D unresolved. TRBV23-1 is classed as an ORF, of uncertain function. This TCR was sampled from a human donor who had recovered from COVID-19. The specimen sequenced was CD4+ T cells from blood, cultured in vitro. Here the CDR3 reads CASSPLVGTQYF. The DNA for the CDR3 is TGCGCCAGCAGTCCCTTAGTCGGCACGCAGTATTTT.